This entry lists 5 T cell receptor beta chains sequenced from one sample in a study of OX40 agonist ivuxolimab in advanced cancers. This table comes from immunoSEQ multiplex PCR, and its TCRdb copy is limited to in-frame clones, with some not included. The sample includes some 91,000 clones, about 89% of them seen just once. This specimen consisted of CD4+ or CD8+ T cells sorted from blood, obtained in a trial of the OX40 agonist ivuxolimab. These receptors were obtained from an adult with an advanced solid tumor such as melanoma, head and neck, liver or kidney cancer.

This clone was observed once. J is TRBJ2-3 and V is TRBV6-6, with D tentatively TRBD2 (6 bases). Trimming took 5 bases from V and 2 from J, leaving 14 bases between them. This CDR3 is 15 amino acids long. CDR1 is MNHNY and CDR2 is SVGAGI in the germline V gene (reference sequence). The CDR3, as DNA: TGTGCCAGCAGTAATAGCGGTATCAACACAGATACGCAGTATTTT. It translates to CASSNSGINTDTQYF.

The chain carries TRBV28 and TRBJ1-1; D uncertain. CDR1 MDHEN and CDR2 SYDVKM come from the germline V gene. The CDR3 has 14 amino acids. Between the trimmed V and J ends, which lost 5 bases and 4 bases, there was a span of 14 bases. CDR3 nucleotides: TGTGCCAGCAGTCTATCCGGAGGTTCCACTGAAGCTTTCTTT. The encoded protein is CASSLSGGSTEAFF. Full variable domain (rest looked up from reference TRBV28 and TRBJ1-1): DVKVTQSSRYLVKRTGEKVFLECVQDMDHENMFWYRQDPGLGLRLIYFSYDVKMKEKGDIPEGYSVSREKKERFSLILESASTNQTSMYLCASSLSGGSTEAFFGQGTRLTVV.

V gene TRBV5-1 combines with J gene TRBJ2-2; no reliable D call. Trimming stripped 0 bases from V and 0 bases from J, with 6 bases between. The CDR3 runs 15 residues. Germline CDR1 reads SGHRS; CDR2 reads YFSETQ. This chain's CDR3 is CASSLEIANTGELFF. CDR3 nucleotides: TGCGCCAGCAGCTTGGAAATCGCGAACACCGGGGAGCTGTTTTTT. The variable domain in full, with the rest retrieved from reference TRBV5-1 and TRBJ2-2, is KAGVTQTPRYLIKTRGQQVTLSCSPISGHRSVSWYQQTPGQGLQFLFEYFSETQRNKGNFPGRFSGRQFSNSRSEMNVSTLELGDSALYLCASSLEIANTGELFFGEGSRLTVL.

The chain has TRBV11-3 and TRBJ2-1, with a weak D call TRBD2 (6 bases). V was trimmed by 3 bases and J by 6 bases, leaving 9 bases between them. Germline-derived CDR1 and CDR2 are SGHNT and YENEEA. The CDR3 runs 13 residues. CDR3 residues: CASSLTSSNEQFF. The DNA for the CDR3 is TGTGCCAGCAGCTTGACTAGTTCCAATGAGCAGTTCTTC.

CDR3 in DNA: TGCGCCAGCAGCTCAGGGACAGCTTATAGCAATCAGCCCCAGCATTTT. This encodes CASSSGTAYSNQPQHF. The V call is TRBV5-1, the J call TRBJ1-5; the match to TRBD1 covers 7 bases. Per the germline V gene, CDR1 is SGHRS and CDR2 is YFSETQ. V lost 3 bases and J lost 0; bases outside the gene matches: 6. The CDR3 loop spans 16 amino acids.